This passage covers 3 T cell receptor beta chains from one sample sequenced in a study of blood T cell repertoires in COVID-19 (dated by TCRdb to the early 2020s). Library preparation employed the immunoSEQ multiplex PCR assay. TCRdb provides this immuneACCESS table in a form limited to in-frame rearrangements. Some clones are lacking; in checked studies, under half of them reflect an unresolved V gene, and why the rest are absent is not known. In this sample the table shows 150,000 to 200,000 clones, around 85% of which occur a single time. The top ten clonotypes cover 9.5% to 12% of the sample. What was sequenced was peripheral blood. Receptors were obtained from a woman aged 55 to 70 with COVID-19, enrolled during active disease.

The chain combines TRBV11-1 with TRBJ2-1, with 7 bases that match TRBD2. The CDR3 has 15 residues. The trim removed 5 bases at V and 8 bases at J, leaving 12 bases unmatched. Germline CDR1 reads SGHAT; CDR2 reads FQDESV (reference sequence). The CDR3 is CASSPNLWAGDEQFF. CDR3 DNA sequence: TGTGCCAGCAGCCCGAATTTATGGGCGGGGGATGAGCAGTTCTTC.

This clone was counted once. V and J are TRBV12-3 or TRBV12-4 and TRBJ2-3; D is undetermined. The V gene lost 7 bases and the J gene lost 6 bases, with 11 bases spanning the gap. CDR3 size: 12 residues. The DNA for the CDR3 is TGTGCCAGCACCTTCCACGGGGATACGCAGTATTTT. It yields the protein CASTFHGDTQYF.

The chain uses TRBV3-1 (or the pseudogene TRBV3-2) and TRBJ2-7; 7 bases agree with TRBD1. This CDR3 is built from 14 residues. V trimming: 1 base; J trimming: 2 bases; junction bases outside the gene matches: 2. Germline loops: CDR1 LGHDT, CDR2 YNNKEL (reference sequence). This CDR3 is CASSQGTGPYEQYF. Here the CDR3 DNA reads TGTGCCAGCAGCCAAGGGACAGGACCCTACGAGCAGTACTTC.